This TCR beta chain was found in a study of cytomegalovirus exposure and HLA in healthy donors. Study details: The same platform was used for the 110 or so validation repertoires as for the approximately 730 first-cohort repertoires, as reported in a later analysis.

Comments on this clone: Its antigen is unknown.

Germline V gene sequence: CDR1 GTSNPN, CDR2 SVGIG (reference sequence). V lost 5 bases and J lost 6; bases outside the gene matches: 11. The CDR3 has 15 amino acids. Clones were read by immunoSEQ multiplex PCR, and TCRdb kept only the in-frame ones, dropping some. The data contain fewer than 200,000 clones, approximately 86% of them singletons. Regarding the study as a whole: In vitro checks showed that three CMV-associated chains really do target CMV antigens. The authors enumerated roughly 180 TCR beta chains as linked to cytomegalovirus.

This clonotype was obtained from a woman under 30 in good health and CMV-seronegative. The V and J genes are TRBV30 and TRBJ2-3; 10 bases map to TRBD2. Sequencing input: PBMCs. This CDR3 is CAWDSGSGGADTQYF. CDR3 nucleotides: TGTGCCTGGGATTCGGGGAGCGGGGGGGCCGATACGCAGTATTTT.